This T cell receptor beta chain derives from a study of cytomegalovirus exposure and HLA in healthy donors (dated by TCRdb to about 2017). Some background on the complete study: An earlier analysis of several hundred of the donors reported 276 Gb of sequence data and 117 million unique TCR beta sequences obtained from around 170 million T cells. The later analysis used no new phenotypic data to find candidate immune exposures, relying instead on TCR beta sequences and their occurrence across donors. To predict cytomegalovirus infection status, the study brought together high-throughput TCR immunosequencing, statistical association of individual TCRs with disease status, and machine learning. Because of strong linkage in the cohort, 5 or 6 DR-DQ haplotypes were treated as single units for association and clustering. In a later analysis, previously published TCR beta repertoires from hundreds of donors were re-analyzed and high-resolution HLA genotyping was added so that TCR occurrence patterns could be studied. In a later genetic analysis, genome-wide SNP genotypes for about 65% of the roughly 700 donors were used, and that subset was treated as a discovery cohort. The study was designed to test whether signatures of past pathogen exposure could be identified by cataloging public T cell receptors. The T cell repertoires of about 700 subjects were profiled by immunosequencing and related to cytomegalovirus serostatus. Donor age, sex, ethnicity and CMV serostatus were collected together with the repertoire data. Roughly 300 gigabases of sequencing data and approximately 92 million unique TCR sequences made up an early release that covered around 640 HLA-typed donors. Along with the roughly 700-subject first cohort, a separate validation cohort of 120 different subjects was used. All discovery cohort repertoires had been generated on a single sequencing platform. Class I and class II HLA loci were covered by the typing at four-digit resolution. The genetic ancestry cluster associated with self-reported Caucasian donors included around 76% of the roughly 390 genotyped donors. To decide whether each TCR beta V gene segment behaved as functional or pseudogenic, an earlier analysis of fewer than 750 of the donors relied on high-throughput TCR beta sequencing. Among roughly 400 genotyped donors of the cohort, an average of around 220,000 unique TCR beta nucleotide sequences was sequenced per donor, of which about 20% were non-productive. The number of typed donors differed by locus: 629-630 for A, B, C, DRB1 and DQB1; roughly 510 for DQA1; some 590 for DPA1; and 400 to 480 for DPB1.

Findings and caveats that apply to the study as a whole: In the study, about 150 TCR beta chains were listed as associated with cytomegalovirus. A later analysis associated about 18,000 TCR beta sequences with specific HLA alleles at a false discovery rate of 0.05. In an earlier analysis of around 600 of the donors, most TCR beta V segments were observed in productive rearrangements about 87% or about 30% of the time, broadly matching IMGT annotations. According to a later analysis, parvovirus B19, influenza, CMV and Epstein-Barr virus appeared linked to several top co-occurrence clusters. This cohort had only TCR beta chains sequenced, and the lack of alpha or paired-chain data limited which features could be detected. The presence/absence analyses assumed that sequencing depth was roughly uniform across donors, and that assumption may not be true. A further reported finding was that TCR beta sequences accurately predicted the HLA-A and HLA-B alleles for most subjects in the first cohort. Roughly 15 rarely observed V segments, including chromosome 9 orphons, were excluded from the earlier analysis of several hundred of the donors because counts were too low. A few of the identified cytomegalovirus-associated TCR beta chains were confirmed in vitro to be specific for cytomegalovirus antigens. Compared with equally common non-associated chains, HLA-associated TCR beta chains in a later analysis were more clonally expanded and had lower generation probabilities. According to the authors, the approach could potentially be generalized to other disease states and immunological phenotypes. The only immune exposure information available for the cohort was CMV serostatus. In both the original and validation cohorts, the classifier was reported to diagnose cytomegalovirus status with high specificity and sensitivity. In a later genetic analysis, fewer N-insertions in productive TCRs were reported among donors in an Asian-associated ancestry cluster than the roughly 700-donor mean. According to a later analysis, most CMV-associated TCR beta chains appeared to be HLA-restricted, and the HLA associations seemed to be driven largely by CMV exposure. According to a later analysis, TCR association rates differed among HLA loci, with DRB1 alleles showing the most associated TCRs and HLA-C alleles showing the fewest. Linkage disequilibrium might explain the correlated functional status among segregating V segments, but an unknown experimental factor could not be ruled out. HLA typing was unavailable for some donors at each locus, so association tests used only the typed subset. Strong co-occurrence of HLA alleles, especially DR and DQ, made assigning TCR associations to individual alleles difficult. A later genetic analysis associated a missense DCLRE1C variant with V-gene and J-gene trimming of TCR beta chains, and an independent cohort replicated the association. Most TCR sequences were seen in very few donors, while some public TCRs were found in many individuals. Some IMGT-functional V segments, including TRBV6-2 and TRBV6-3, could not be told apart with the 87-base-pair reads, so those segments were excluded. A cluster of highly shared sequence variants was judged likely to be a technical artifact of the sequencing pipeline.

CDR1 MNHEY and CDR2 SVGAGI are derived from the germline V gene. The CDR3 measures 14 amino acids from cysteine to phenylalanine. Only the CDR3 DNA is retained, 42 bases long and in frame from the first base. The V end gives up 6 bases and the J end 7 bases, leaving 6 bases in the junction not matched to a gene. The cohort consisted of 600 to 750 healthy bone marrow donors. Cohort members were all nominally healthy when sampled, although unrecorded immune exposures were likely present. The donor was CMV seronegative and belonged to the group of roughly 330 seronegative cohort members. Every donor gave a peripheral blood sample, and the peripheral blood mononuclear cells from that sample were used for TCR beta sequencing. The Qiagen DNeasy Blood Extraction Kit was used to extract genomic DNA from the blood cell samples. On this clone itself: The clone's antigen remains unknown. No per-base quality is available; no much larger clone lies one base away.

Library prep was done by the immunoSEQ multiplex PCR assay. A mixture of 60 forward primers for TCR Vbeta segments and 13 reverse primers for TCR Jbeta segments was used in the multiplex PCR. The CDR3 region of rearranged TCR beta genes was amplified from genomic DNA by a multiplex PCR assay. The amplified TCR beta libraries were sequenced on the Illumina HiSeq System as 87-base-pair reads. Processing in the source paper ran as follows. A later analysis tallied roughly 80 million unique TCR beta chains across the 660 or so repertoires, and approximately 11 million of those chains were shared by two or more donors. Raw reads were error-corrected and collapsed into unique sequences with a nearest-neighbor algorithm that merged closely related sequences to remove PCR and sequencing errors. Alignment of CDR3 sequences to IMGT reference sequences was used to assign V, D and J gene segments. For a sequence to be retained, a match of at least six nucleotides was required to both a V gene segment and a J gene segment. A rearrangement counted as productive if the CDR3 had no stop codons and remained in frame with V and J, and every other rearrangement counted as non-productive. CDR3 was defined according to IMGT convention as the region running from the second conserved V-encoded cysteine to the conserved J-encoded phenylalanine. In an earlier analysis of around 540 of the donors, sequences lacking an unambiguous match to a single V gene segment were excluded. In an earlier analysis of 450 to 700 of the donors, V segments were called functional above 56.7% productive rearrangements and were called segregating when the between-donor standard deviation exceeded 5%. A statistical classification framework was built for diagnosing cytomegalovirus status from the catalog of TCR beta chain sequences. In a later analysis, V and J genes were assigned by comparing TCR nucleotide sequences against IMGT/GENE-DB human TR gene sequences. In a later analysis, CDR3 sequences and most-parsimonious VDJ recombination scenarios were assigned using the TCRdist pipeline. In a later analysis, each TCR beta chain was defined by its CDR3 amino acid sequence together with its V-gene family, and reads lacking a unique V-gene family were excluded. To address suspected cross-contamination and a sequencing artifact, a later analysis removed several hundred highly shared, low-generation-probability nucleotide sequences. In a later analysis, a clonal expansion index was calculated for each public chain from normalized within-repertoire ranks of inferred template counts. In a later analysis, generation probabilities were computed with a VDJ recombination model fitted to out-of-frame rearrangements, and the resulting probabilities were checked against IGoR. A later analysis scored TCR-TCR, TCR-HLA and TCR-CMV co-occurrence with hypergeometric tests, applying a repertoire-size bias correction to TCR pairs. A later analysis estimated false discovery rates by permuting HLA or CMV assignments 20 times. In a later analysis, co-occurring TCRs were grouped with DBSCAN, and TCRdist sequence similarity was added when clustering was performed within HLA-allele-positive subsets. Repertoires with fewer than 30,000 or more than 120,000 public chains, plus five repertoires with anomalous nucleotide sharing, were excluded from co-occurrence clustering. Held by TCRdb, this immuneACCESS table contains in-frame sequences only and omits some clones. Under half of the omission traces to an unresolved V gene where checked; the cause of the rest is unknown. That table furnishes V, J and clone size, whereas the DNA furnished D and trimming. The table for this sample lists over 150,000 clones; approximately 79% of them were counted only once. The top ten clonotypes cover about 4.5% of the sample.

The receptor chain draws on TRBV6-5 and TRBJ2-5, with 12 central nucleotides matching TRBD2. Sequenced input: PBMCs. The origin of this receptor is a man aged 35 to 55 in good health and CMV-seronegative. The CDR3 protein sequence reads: CASRLAGGQGTQYF. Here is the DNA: TGTGCCAGCAGGCTAGCGGGGGGGCAGGGGACCCAGTACTTC.